This TCR beta chain emerged from a study of shared clonotypes between healthy human individuals. This clone was seen only once. Antigen unknown. As defined, naive CD8 cells were CD45RO-negative and positively selected for CCR7, with terminally differentiated effector memory CD45RA+ cells excluded. Every contributor of samples was a Caucasian grown-up residing in Nashville, Tennessee. Study findings and constraints: Expectations were that clonotype sharing among donors would be affected by sequencing depth. Larger richness was generally estimated for naive than memory subsets. Specimens sampled were limited to blood, with tissue repertoires likely differing.

The CDR3 has 11 residues. Germline V lookup: CDR1 MNHNY, CDR2 SVGAGI (reference sequence). The V end was cut by 11 bases, the J end by 2 bases, with 9 bases between. Repertoires were generated with immunoSEQ multiplex PCR, while TCRdb's copy carries only in-frame clones and drops some. Of fewer than 800,000 clones in the sample, under 95% were seen once. The TCR was taken from a man aged 30-40 years in good health. Sequenced: naive CD8+ T cells sorted from blood. The rearrangement uses TRBV6-6 and TRBJ1-1, with D uncertain. This CDR3 reads CALGPNTEAFF. The CDR3 nucleotides are TGTGCCCTTGGACCAAACACTGAAGCTTTCTTT.